These 3 T cell receptor beta chains were all obtained from the same sample, sequenced in a study of Tregs in tolerant kidney transplant recipients. This table comes from immunoSEQ multiplex PCR, and its TCRdb copy is limited to in-frame clones, with some not included. Of 120,000 or so clones in the sample, roughly 93% were seen once. Material for sequencing was CD4+ T cells from blood. These receptors originate from a human donor in good health.

This chain uses TRBV6-5 with TRBJ2-7; 7 bases match TRBD2. The CDR3 length is 15 residues. J lost 2 bases, V lost 6 bases, and 10 bases had no gene match. CDR1 and CDR2 (germline): MNHEY, SVGAGI. The CDR3: CASSSGGLVPYEQYF. The DNA of the CDR3 is TGTGCCAGCAGCTCCGGGGGGTTGGTCCCCTACGAGCAGTACTTC.

The chain joins TRBV5-4 to TRBJ2-3; 16 bases agree with TRBD2. Trimming removed 4 bases from V and 7 bases from J; junction bases left unmatched: 6. Germline V CDR1 and CDR2: SGHNT, YYREEE (reference sequence). The CDR3 runs 16 residues. The chain's CDR3 is CASSPGTSGRGNTQYF. CDR3 nucleotides: TGTGCCAGCAGCCCCGGGACTAGCGGGAGGGGGAATACGCAGTATTTT.

V usage is TRBV6-6 and J usage is TRBJ1-3, with D possibly matching TRBD1 (6 bases). Trimming removed 6 bases from V and 3 bases from J, with 15 bases in between. The CDR3 runs to 15 residues. Germline values: CDR1 MNHNY, CDR2 SVGAGI (reference sequence). The CDR3 DNA sequence: TGTGCCAGCAGCCGCAGGGGAGAGGATGGAAACACCATATATTTT. Its translation: CASSRRGEDGNTIYF.